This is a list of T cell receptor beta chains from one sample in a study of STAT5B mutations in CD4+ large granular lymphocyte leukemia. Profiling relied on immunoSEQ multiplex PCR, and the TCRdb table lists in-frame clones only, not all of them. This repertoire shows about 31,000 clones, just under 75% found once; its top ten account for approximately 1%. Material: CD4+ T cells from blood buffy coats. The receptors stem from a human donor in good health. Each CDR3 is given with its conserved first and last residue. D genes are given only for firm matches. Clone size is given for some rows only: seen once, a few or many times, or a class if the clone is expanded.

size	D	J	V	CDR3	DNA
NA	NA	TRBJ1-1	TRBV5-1	CASSLTPEGGNTEAFF	TGCGCCAGCAGCTTGACCCCGGAAGGGGGGAACACTGAAGCTTTCTTT
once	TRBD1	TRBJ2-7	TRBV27	CASSVGVDRGRYEQYF	TGTGCCAGCAGTGTGGGGGTGGACAGGGGGCGGTACGAGCAGTACTTC
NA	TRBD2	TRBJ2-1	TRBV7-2	CASSTYSGTYNEQFF	TGTGCCAGCAGCACCTATAGCGGGACCTACAATGAGCAGTTCTTC
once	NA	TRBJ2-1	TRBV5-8	CASSVTRGDEQFF	TGTGCCAGCAGCGTAACCCGAGGCGATGAGCAGTTCTTC
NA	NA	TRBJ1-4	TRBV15	CATSRGGVSNEKLFF	TGTGCCACCAGCAGAGGAGGAGTGTCTAATGAAAAACTGTTTTTT
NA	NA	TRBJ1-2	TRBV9	CASSEVGGQGYGYTF	TGTGCCAGCAGCGAAGTCGGGGGGCAAGGGTATGGCTACACCTTC
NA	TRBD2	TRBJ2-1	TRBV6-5	CASRSSGIYEQFF	TGTGCCAGCCGGTCTAGCGGGATATATGAGCAGTTCTTC
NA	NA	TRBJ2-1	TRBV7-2	CASSPVRGSNEQFF	TGTGCCAGCAGCCCGGTCCGGGGGAGCAATGAGCAGTTCTTC
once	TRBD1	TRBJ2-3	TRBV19	CASSVQGVTDTQYF	TGTGCCAGTAGTGTACAGGGGGTGACAGATACGCAGTATTTT
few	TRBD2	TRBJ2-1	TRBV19	CASSRGALAGGNEQFF	TGTGCCAGTAGTCGGGGGGCCCTAGCGGGAGGGAATGAGCAGTTCTTC
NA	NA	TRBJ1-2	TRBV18	CASSPSLTVQYGYTF	TGTGCCAGCTCACCATCACTAACAGTACAGTATGGCTACACCTTC
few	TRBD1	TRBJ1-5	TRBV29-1	CSVGGTDQPQHF	TGCAGCGTCGGAGGGACAGATCAGCCCCAGCATTTT
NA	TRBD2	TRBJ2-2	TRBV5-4	CASSFTSGNTGELFF	TGTGCCAGCAGCTTTACTAGCGGGAACACCGGGGAGCTGTTTTTT
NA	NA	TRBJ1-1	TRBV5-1	CASSLAGGETEAFF	TGCGCCAGCAGCTTGGCCGGGGGCGAGACTGAAGCTTTCTTT
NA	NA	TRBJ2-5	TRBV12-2	CASRLDRSWETQYF	TGTGCAAGTCGCTTAGATCGGAGTTGGGAGACCCAGTACTTC
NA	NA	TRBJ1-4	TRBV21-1	CASSKVGLPGLRLFSTNEKLFF	TGTGCCAGCAGCAAAGTGGGTTTGCCGGGGTTACGCCTTTTCTCAACTAATGAAAAACTGTTTTTT
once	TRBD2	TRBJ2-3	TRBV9	CASSTGLAGGADTQYF	TGTGCCAGCAGCACGGGACTAGCGGGAGGTGCAGATACGCAGTATTTT
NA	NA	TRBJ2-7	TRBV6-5	CASSLKQGNSYEQYF	TGTGCCAGCAGCTTGAAGCAGGGGAACAGCTACGAGCAGTACTTC
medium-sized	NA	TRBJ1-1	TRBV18	CASSPGLAAEAFF	TGTGCCAGCTCACCAGGACTTGCGGCTGAAGCTTTCTTT
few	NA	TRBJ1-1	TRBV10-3	CAIRVGLNTEAFF	TGTGCCATCAGGGTAGGTTTGAACACTGAAGCTTTCTTT
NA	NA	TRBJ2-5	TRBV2	CASSEVTGGAQYF	TGTGCCAGCAGTGAGGTAACCGGAGGGGCCCAGTACTTC
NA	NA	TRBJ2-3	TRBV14	CASSQDPRTQYF	TGTGCCAGCAGCCAAGATCCTCGTACGCAGTATTTT
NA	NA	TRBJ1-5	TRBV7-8	CASSLSDSPSQPQHF	TGTGCCAGCAGCTTATCGGACAGCCCATCTCAGCCCCAGCATTTT
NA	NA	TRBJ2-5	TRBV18	CASSPRTVQETQYF	TGTGCCAGCTCACCAAGGACAGTTCAAGAGACCCAGTACTTC
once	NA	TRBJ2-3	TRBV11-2	CASRLRQGGPDTQYF	TGTGCCAGCAGGTTAAGACAGGGAGGGCCAGATACGCAGTATTTT
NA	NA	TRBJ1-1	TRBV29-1	CSVEEAKGTEAFF	TGCAGCGTTGAAGAGGCCAAGGGGACTGAAGCTTTCTTT
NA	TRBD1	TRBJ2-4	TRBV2	CASTPGQGRGKNIQYF	TGTGCCAGCACTCCCGGACAGGGGCGCGGCAAAAACATTCAGTACTTC
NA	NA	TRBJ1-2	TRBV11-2	CASSLGAGSNYGYTF	TGTGCCAGCAGCTTAGGGGCAGGGTCCAACTATGGCTACACCTTC
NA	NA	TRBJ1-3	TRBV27	CASSSRTDFSSGNTIYF	TGTGCCAGCAGTTCCCGGACAGACTTCAGCTCTGGAAACACCATATATTTT
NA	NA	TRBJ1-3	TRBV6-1	CASSARRDSGNTIYF	TGTGCCAGCAGTGCACGCAGGGACTCTGGAAACACCATATATTTT
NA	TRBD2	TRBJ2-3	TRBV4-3	CASSQTGLGGTDTQYF	TGCGCCAGCAGCCAGACGGGACTAGGTGGCACAGATACGCAGTATTTT
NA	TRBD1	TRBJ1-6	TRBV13	CASSQTGTGYSPLHF	TGTGCCAGCAGCCAAACCGGGACAGGGTATTCACCCCTCCACTTT